The TCR beta chain described here comes from a study of blood T cell repertoires in COVID-19. For the study at large: Samples representing acute and convalescent COVID-19 were sourced from the United States, Italy and Spain. T cells, B-cell-depleted T cells, or PBMCs provided the cDNA or gDNA that served as material.

As originally analysed: How many nucleated cells were present was estimated from reference gene primer amplification. The method was immunoSEQ multiplex PCR; TCRdb's version includes in-frame clones alone and lacks a portion of them. V and J calls and clone size come straight from that table; D and trimming were deduced from the DNA. In the table there are fewer than 200,000 clones, 90% to 95% of which are singletons. CDR3 length: 15 amino acids. Trimming removed 6 bases from V and 1 base from J; junction bases left unmatched: 2. Germline lookup yields CDR1 MNHEY and CDR2 SMNVEV (reference sequence).

This receptor was identified in a woman between 45 and 65 years old with acute or convalescent COVID-19. The material sequenced was peripheral blood. The chain employs TRBV27 and TRBJ2-2, with 10 bases fitting TRBD1. CDR3 nucleotides: TGTGCCAGCAGCCGGACAGGGGGGAACACCGGGGAGCTGTTTTTT. Translated: CASSRTGGNTGELFF.